What follows are 25 T cell receptor beta chains derived from one specimen sequenced in a study of OX40 agonist ivuxolimab in advanced cancers. Sequencing was performed with immunoSEQ multiplex PCR; in TCRdb, only in-frame clones are kept and a portion is missing. The data contain tens of thousands of clones, approximately 90% of them singletons. Sequencing used CD4+ or CD8+ T cells sorted from blood, obtained in a trial of the OX40 agonist ivuxolimab. These receptor sequences come from an adult with an advanced solid tumor such as melanoma, head and neck, liver or kidney cancer.

The V and J genes are TRBV30 and TRBJ2-3; no reliable D call. Germline V CDR1 and CDR2: GTSNPN, SVGIG (reference sequence). V gave up 1 base and J gave up 7 bases, with 3 bases separating them. The CDR3 extends over 10 amino acids. The CDR3 bases are TGTGCCTGGAGTGATCATACGCAGTATTTT. It yields the protein CAWSDHTQYF.

The J gene is TRBJ2-5, the V gene TRBV19; D remains unclear. V was shortened by 4 bases and J by 0 bases, with 9 bases between the two germline ends. This CDR3 comprises 14 residues. The germline V gene encodes CDR1 LNHDA and CDR2 SQIVND (reference sequence). The CDR3 DNA is TGTGCCAGTAGTACCCAGTTATACCAAGAGACCCAGTACTTC. It codes for CASSTQLYQETQYF.

The rearrangement links TRBV6-5 to TRBJ2-3; D is ambiguous. The length of the CDR3 is 15 residues. Germline CDR1 is MNHEY and CDR2 is SVGAGI. Trimming shortened V by 0 bases and J by 2 bases, and 9 bases separated the two germline ends. The CDR3 region has the DNA TGTGCCAGCAGTTACTCGAGTAGGGCCACAGATACGCAGTATTTT. Residues: CASSYSSRATDTQYF.

This chain links TRBV28 with TRBJ1-2; the D is unclear. V lost 5 bases, J lost 8 bases, and 12 bases lay in between. The CDR3 extends over 12 amino acids. Germline V gene sequence: CDR1 MDHEN, CDR2 SYDVKM. CDR3 region: CASSPQTWGYTF. The CDR3 DNA is TGTGCCAGCAGTCCTCAGACTTGGGGCTACACCTTC.

The rearrangement joins TRBV28 to TRBJ2-1; 12 bases are a match to TRBD1. Germline V gene lookup returns CDR1 MDHEN and CDR2 SYDVKM. With 4 bases clipped from V and 9 bases from J, the junction kept 10 bases outside the gene matches. The CDR3 contains 16 residues. The CDR3 sequence: CASSSPGDRGRGEQFF. For the CDR3, the DNA is TGTGCCAGCAGTTCACCCGGGGACAGGGGGCGCGGTGAGCAGTTCTTC. Together with reference TRBV28 and TRBJ2-1, the CDR3 gives the full variable domain: DVKVTQSSRYLVKRTGEKVFLECVQDMDHENMFWYRQDPGLGLRLIYFSYDVKMKEKGDIPEGYSVSREKKERFSLILESASTNQTSMYLCASSSPGDRGRGEQFFGPGTRLTVL.

The chain links TRBV6-5 to TRBJ2-7; D unclear. CDR1 is MNHEY and CDR2 is SVGAGI in the germline V gene. The CDR3 has 11 amino acids. Trimming stripped 4 bases from V and 4 bases from J, with 5 bases between. CDR3 sequence: CASSSLYEQYF. CDR3 coding DNA: TGTGCCAGCAGTTCTTTGTACGAGCAGTACTTC.

This sequence joins TRBV19 and TRBJ2-5, with TRBD2 matching 11 bases. The CDR3 sequence is 15 residues long. V was pared by 6 bases and J by 2 bases, with 5 bases of the junction left unmatched. Germline V lookup: CDR1 LNHDA, CDR2 SQIVND (reference sequence). The CDR3 loop reads CASRRLAGYQETQYF. DNA for the CDR3: TGTGCCAGTAGGCGACTAGCGGGATATCAAGAGACCCAGTACTTC. The full variable domain, completed using reference TRBV19 and TRBJ2-5, is DGGITQSPKYLFRKEGQNVTLSCEQNLNHDAMYWYRQDPGQGLRLIYYSQIVNDFQKGDIAEGYSVSREKKESFPLTVTSAQKNPTAFYLCASRRLAGYQETQYFGPGTRLLVL.

The V and J genes are TRBV7-8 and TRBJ1-1; D unresolved. The V and J ends lost 0 bases and 6 bases respectively, with 17 bases between them. The CDR3 consists of 16 residues. CDR1 and CDR2 from the germline V gene are SGHVS and FQNEAQ. The CDR3: CASSLAALTPPSEAFF. The CDR3 region has the DNA TGTGCCAGCAGCTTAGCGGCCCTTACACCACCTTCTGAAGCTTTCTTT.

The chain links TRBV2 to TRBJ1-5; TRBD1 aligns across 7 bases. Germline V gene sequence: CDR1 SNHLY, CDR2 FYNNEI. CDR3 length: 15 residues. The V gene end was trimmed by 5 bases and the J gene end by 5 bases; junction bases not matched to a gene: 9. CDR3 sequence: CASSITQGRYQPQHF. The DNA of the CDR3 is TGTGCCAGCAGTATTACACAGGGGCGGTATCAGCCCCAGCATTTT.

For this clone: One end of the junction fails to match germline, which may point to a read error. The chain combines TRBV28 with TRBJ1-4; 9 positions match TRBD1. The CDR3 is 15 amino acids. Germline V gives CDR1 MDHEN, CDR2 SYDVKM. The CDR3 DNA sequence: TGTGCCGCAGGCCGAACAGGGGGCGGGCGAGGGGGATGTCTTTTT. Its protein is CAAGRTGGGRGGCLF.

The chain uses TRBV6-1 and TRBJ1-6; 10 positions agree with TRBD1. Germline-derived CDR1 and CDR2 are MNHNS and SASEGT. V lost 3 bases to trimming and J lost 10 bases; unmatched junction nucleotides: 9. The CDR3 loop spans 16 amino acids. CDR3 region: CASSERTGGVWSPLHF. As DNA, the CDR3 is TGTGCCAGCAGTGAGAGGACAGGGGGAGTGTGGTCACCCCTCCACTTT.

This chain uses TRBV30 with TRBJ1-3, with D hard to call. The V gene lost 5 bases and the J gene lost 4 bases, with 21 bases spanning the gap. Germline V CDR1 and CDR2: GTSNPN, SVGIG (reference sequence). The CDR3 has 16 residues. CDR3 sequence reads: CAWSVSGKLVGNTIYF. In nucleotides, the CDR3 is TGTGCCTGGTCCGTTTCGGGGAAGCTTGTAGGAAACACCATATATTTT.

The genes are TRBV7-9 and TRBJ1-1, with 7 positions matching TRBD1. Trimming removed 2 bases from V and 0 bases from J; junction bases left unmatched: 15. Germline V gene data show CDR1 as SEHNR and CDR2 as FQNEAQ (reference sequence). The CDR3 consists of 19 residues. CDR3 protein: CASSLRAVGGGTMNTEAFF. Written as DNA, the CDR3 is TGTGCCAGCAGCTTACGGGCCGTAGGGGGCGGGACGATGAACACTGAAGCTTTCTTT.

This chain links TRBV27 with TRBJ1-1, with D possibly matching TRBD1 (5 bases). CDR1 and CDR2 from the germline V gene are MNHEY and SMNVEV (reference sequence). The length of the CDR3 is 14 residues. Trimming pared 8 bases from V and 5 bases from J, leaving 18 bases between. CDR3 amino acids: CASGPRMAGTEAFF. The CDR3 DNA reads as TGTGCCAGCGGGCCCCGTATGGCAGGGACTGAAGCTTTCTTT.

The chain carries TRBV4-2 and TRBJ1-2; D is perhaps TRBD1 (5 bases). The CDR3 runs to 13 residues. Trimming stripped 5 bases from V and 3 bases from J, with 10 bases between. Looked up from germline, CDR1 is LGHNA and CDR2 is YNFKEQ. The CDR3 DNA reads as TGTGCCAGCAGCTTCGGGGGAGACTATGGCTACACCTTC. This gives the protein CASSFGGDYGYTF.

In nucleotides, the CDR3 is TGTGCCAGCAGCACAGACACGGCCGGCACCATATATTTT. The encoded protein is CASSTDTAGTIYF. The J gene is TRBJ1-3, the V gene TRBV7-2; unclear D gene. Trimming pared 5 bases from V and 9 bases from J, leaving 14 bases between. Germline CDR1 is SGHTA and CDR2 is FQGNSA. The CDR3 is 13 amino acids.

The rearrangement uses TRBV28 and TRBJ2-2; perhaps D is TRBD1 or TRBD2 (5 bases each). The CDR3 is made up of 15 amino acids. V lost 3 bases to trimming and J lost 7 bases, with 15 bases between them. CDR1 and CDR2 from the germline V gene are MDHEN and SYDVKM. CDR3 sequence: CASSLFPGTGGELFF. The CDR3 DNA follows: TGTGCCAGCAGTTTGTTCCCCGGGACGGGCGGGGAGCTGTTTTTT.

A single count supports this clone. The chain joins TRBV6-1 to TRBJ1-6; D possibly corresponds to TRBD1 (5 bases). The V gene lost 10 bases and the J gene lost 7 bases, with 17 bases spanning the gap. From germline, CDR1 is MNHNS and CDR2 SASEGT. This CDR3 comprises 14 residues. In DNA, the CDR3 is TGTGCCATCGCGACGGACACGGGAAATTCACCCCTCCACTTT. This translates into CAIATDTGNSPLHF.

The chain links TRBV5-8 to TRBJ2-3; TRBD1 matches at 10 bases. J was trimmed by 4 bases and V by 0 bases; bases with no gene match: 17. Germline V gives CDR1 SGHTS, CDR2 YDEGEE. The CDR3 has 20 residues. The CDR3 nucleotides are TGTGCCAGCAGCTTGGGGTTGGATGTCGGGACAGGGGTAGAATCAGATACGCAGTATTTT. Its protein is CASSLGLDVGTGVESDTQYF.

The chain links TRBV14 to TRBJ1-4, with D uncertain. The V gene's germline CDR1 is SGHDN and CDR2 FVKESK. The CDR3 loop spans 16 amino acids. V lost 4 bases and J lost 4, with 16 bases in between. The CDR3 region has the DNA TGTGCCAGCAGCCCCGGTGGGTGGGTTAATAATGAAAAACTGTTTTTT. Its translation is CASSPGGWVNNEKLFF.

The gene calls are TRBV27 and TRBJ1-5; D is perhaps TRBD1 (6 bases). CDR3 size: 16 residues. The V end lost 3 bases, the J end lost 1 base, and 13 bases lay between the germline ends. Per the germline V gene, CDR1 is MNHEY and CDR2 is SMNVEV (reference sequence). As DNA, the CDR3 is TGTGCCAGCAGTTTCCAGGGGACACAAAGCAATCAGCCCCAGCATTTT. Its translation is CASSFQGTQSNQPQHF.

The chain is built from TRBV19 and TRBJ2-7; 8 bases match TRBD1. CDR1 is LNHDA, CDR2 SQIVND, per germline (reference sequence). The V segment lost 6 bases and the J segment 4 bases; nucleotides outside the gene matches: 2. The CDR3 contains 12 residues. The CDR3 nucleotides read TGTGCCAGTAGCGACAGGGGTTACGAGCAGTACTTC. Its protein product is CASSDRGYEQYF. Together with reference TRBV19 and TRBJ2-7, the CDR3 gives the full variable domain: DGGITQSPKYLFRKEGQNVTLSCEQNLNHDAMYWYRQDPGQGLRLIYYSQIVNDFQKGDIAEGYSVSREKKESFPLTVTSAQKNPTAFYLCASSDRGYEQYFGPGTRLTVT.

The J gene is TRBJ2-1, the V gene TRBV6-6; 10 bases are a match to TRBD2. The V segment lost 7 bases and the J segment 8 bases; nucleotides outside the gene matches: 8. CDR3 length: 14 amino acids. The germline V gene has CDR1 MNHNY and CDR2 SVGAGI (reference sequence). CDR3 in amino acids: CASNLAGVSDEQFF. CDR3 in DNA: TGTGCCAGCAATCTAGCGGGAGTGTCGGATGAGCAGTTCTTC.

A few counts support this clone. This chain connects TRBV19 to TRBJ2-6; D gene uncertain. CDR3 length: 14 residues. Germline loops: CDR1 LNHDA, CDR2 SQIVND (reference sequence). The V end lost 6 bases, the J end lost 2 bases, and 8 bases lay between the germline ends. CDR3 nucleotide sequence: TGTGCCAGTAGGGAGAGGACTGGGGCCAACGTCCTGACTTTC. The encoded protein is CASRERTGANVLTF.

This chain connects TRBV6-1 to TRBJ1-2; no reliable D call. Germline V gene sequence: CDR1 MNHNS, CDR2 SASEGT. Trimming shortened V by 0 bases and J by 1 base, and 6 bases separated the two germline ends. There are 14 residues in the CDR3. CDR3 in DNA: TGTGCCAGCAGTGAAGCTTCCCTTAACTATGGCTACACCTTC. It specifies CASSEASLNYGYTF.